This TCR beta chain was sequenced during a study of blood T cell repertoires in COVID-19. Original handling: Amplification from reference gene primers served as the basis for estimated nucleated cell counts. The table came from immunoSEQ multiplex PCR; TCRdb's copy has only in-frame clones and leaves some out. That table furnishes V, J and clone size, whereas the DNA furnished D and trimming. The sample gives about 80,000 clones, about four fifths of which show up once; about a third is in the top ten. This clonotype was obtained from a woman in her 70s with acute or convalescent COVID-19. Sequencing was performed on peripheral blood.

CDR3 DNA sequence: TGCAGCGTTCCGAGCCAAAGGGGGTCGGGTCTGAGGGGTGAGCAGTTCTTC. Amino acids: CSVPSQRGSGLRGEQFF. The chain uses TRBV29-1 and TRBJ2-1, with a weak D call TRBD1 (6 bases). This CDR3 contains 17 residues. V was clipped by 5 bases and J by 9 bases, with 29 bases between them. The germline gives CDR1 SQVTM, CDR2 ANQGSEA.